The next 17 T cell receptor beta chains were all read from a single sample in a study of tumor-infiltrating lymphocytes in primary liver carcinoma. Total RNA (roughly 550 ng) served as template for TCR beta cDNA synthesis primed by a constant-region primer. Three nested multiplex PCR rounds of slightly modified ARM-PCR generated TCR beta libraries. The study ran its first two PCR rounds for about 11 cycles each, using TRBV1-TRBV30 forward primers and a C-beta reverse primer. TCRdb reprocessed the multiplex PCR reads via MiXCR and lists one record per CDR3 protein. The sample contains more than 150,000 distinct CDR3 sequences, over 50% of which appear only once. Unsorted whole blood yielded blood RNA, and germline DNA was extracted as well. The specimen was peripheral blood. The receptors were gathered from a man aged 40-55 years with primary liver carcinoma and hepatitis B virus infection.

Only a few counts were recorded for this clonotype. Its ends do not fully match the called genes, so a read error is possible. The rearrangement links TRBV4-1 to TRBJ1-1; D gene ambiguous. CDR1 and CDR2 from the germline V gene are MGHRA and YSYEKL. There are 14 residues in the CDR3. CDR3 in DNA: TGCGCCATCAGCCAGGTAGGGTGGGCCACTGAAGCTTTCTTT. Translated: CAISQVGWATEAFF.

This chain links TRBV4-2 with TRBJ2-7, with 9 bases identical to TRBD2. Looked up from germline, CDR1 is LGHNA and CDR2 is YNFKEQ. The J segment lost 8 bases and the V segment lost 8 bases, leaving 16 bases of the junction unmatched. This CDR3 region has 15 residues. CDR3 nucleotide sequence: TGTGCCAGCTTCGGGGCGGGTAGCGGGAGTTACAAGCAGTACTTC. Its protein is CASFGAGSGSYKQYF.

This clonotype has only a few counts. With a much larger clone just one base away, this may be a read error. The chain employs TRBV11-2 and TRBJ2-3, with TRBD2 identical over 10 bases. V was clipped by 3 bases and J by 10 bases; unmatched bases: 10. Germline values: CDR1 SGHAT, CDR2 FQNNGV. This CDR3 region has 15 residues. CDR3 residues: CASSFRLAGVGAQYF. The CDR3 DNA reads as TGTGCCAGCAGCTTCCGGCTAGCGGGAGTGGGTGCGCAGTATTTT.

With regard to this clonotype: A single base separates this from a much larger clone, so it may be a read error. Because it lacks the conserved phenylalanine or tryptophan at the end, this CDR3 is likely a read error. This chain uses TRBV6-1 with TRBJ2-7; no clear D. Germline CDR1 MNHNS, CDR2 SASEGT. This CDR3 contains 14 residues. Trimming removed 1 base from V and 1 base from J, with 8 bases in between. The CDR3 region has the DNA TGTGCCAGCAGTGAAGGAGGATTTTCCTACGAGCAGTACTAC. It translates to CASSEGGFSYEQYY.

The CDR3 sequence is CASSSGPLRGQYF. CDR3 nucleotides: TGTGCCAGCAGCTCGGGACCCCTGAGGGGGCAGTACTTC. The chain links TRBV14 to TRBJ2-7, with D perhaps matching TRBD1 or TRBD2 (5 bases each). Germline loops: CDR1 SGHDN, CDR2 FVKESK. This CDR3 has 13 amino acids. V was trimmed by 5 bases and J by 9 bases, leaving 17 bases between them.

This chain joins TRBV4-2 and TRBJ2-3; D is possibly TRBD1 (5 bases). V lost 1 base and J lost 7, with 15 bases in between. Germline assignment: CDR1 LGHNA and CDR2 YNFKEQ. The CDR3 has 15 amino acids. The CDR3 loop reads CASSQAPGAPNTQYF. CDR3 sequence (DNA): TGTGCCAGCAGCCAAGCGCCTGGGGCCCCAAATACGCAGTATTTT.

In the case of this clonotype: One end of the junction is discordant with germline, which a read error may explain. The V call is TRBV11-2, the J call TRBJ2-7; D remains ambiguous. The CDR3 spans 14 residues. Germline CDR1 SGHAT, CDR2 FQNNGV. The CDR3 region has the DNA TGTGCCAGCAGCCTACTTAGGGAATCCTATGAGCACTACTTC. It codes for CASSLLRESYEHYF.

This clonotype was observed a handful of times. The chain combines TRBV10-3 with TRBJ2-1; 7 positions match TRBD2. V lost 4 bases and J lost 6; bases outside the gene matches: 3. CDR1 is ENHRY and CDR2 is SYGVKD in the germline V gene. The CDR3 runs 13 residues. The CDR3 loop reads CAISAPGGNEQFF. The CDR3 DNA sequence: TGTGCCATCAGTGCCCCGGGGGGCAATGAGCAGTTCTTC.

The chain has TRBV5-1 and TRBJ2-1; D remains unclear. Germline V gene data show CDR1 as SGHRS and CDR2 as YFSETQ. This CDR3 contains 14 residues. With 0 bases removed from V and 7 bases from J, the gap between germline ends came to 11 bases. The CDR3 coding sequence is TGCGCCAGCAGCTTGGACAGTCCGGATAATGAGCAGTTCTTC. Translated: CASSLDSPDNEQFF.

The CDR3 nucleotides read TGTGCCAGCAGCCCCGGGCCAAGTAAGAATGGCTACACCTTC. It codes for CASSPGPSKNGYTF. The chain employs TRBV3-1 and TRBJ1-2; D remains ambiguous. From germline, CDR1 is LGHDT and CDR2 YNNKEL (reference sequence). The CDR3 has 14 amino acids. Trimming cost V 4 bases and J 6 bases, with 15 bases left between them. Full variable domain (missing parts from reference TRBV3-1 and TRBJ1-2): DTAVSQTPKYLVTQMGNDKSIKCEQNLGHDTMYWYKQDSKKFLKIMFSYNNKELIINETVPNRFSPKSPDKAHLNLHINSLELGDSAVYFCASSPGPSKNGYTFGSGTRLTVV.

This clonotype has more than one count but fewer than ten. This sequence joins TRBV12-3 or TRBV12-4 and TRBJ2-1, with a weak D call TRBD2 (5 bases). Deletions cut 1 base from V and 5 bases from J, with 15 bases between. The CDR3 has 16 residues. The CDR3 DNA is TGTGCCAGCAGTTTAGAGTTCAGAGGGCGTAACAATGAGCAGTTCTTC. It specifies CASSLEFRGRNNEQFF.

This clonotype was counted only a few times. The chain uses TRBV12-3 or TRBV12-4 and TRBJ2-1, with D perhaps matching TRBD1 (6 bases). V was pared by 7 bases and J by 3 bases, with 13 bases between. This CDR3 contains 14 residues. The DNA for the CDR3 is TGTGCCAGCACCGAGGACAGCGGCTACAATGAGCAGTTCTTC. This gives the protein CASTEDSGYNEQFF.

As to this clonotype: At one boundary the junction diverges from the germline segment, which might be a read error. The V and J genes are TRBV4-1 and TRBJ2-7; possible D gene TRBD2, 5 bases. Germline values: CDR1 MGHRA, CDR2 YSYEKL. CDR3 length: 13 residues. The CDR3 spells CASGATGGYEQHF. The CDR3 bases are TGCGCCTCCGGAGCGACCGGCGGGTACGAGCAGCACTTC.

The V and J genes are TRBV13 and TRBJ2-1; D could derive from TRBD1 or TRBD2 (5 bases each). The V gene's germline CDR1 is PRHDT and CDR2 FYEKMQ (reference sequence). The CDR3 extends over 14 amino acids. The V end lost 4 bases, the J end lost 8 bases, and 15 bases lay between the germline ends. The CDR3 reads CASSSRGPVHEQFF. The DNA for the CDR3 is TGTGCCAGCAGCTCTCGGGGCCCCGTCCATGAGCAGTTCTTC.

As for this clonotype: Since a much larger clone is just one base distant, this may be a read error. The chain has TRBV11-2 and TRBJ1-2; the D is unclear. Germline V gives CDR1 SGHAT, CDR2 FQNNGV. This CDR3 has 15 residues. The V end was cut by 5 bases, the J end by 2 bases, with 15 bases between. The CDR3 sequence: CASSHLQTPNYGYTF. DNA of the CDR3: TGTGCCAGCAGCCACCTCCAGACACCCAACTATGGCTACACCTTC.

Only a few counts were recorded for this clonotype. V and J are TRBV29-1 and TRBJ2-3; D gene uncertain. This CDR3 has 13 residues. The germline gives CDR1 SQVTM, CDR2 ANQGSEA. V lost 3 bases and J 0 bases, leaving 7 bases between the germline ends. The CDR3 is CSVELGSTDTQYF. The CDR3 coding sequence is TGCAGCGTTGAGCTAGGGAGCACAGATACGCAGTATTTT.

Ten or more counts support this clonotype. The chain employs TRBV11-2 and TRBJ2-7, with 8 bases identical to TRBD2. There are 16 residues in the CDR3. Germline V gives CDR1 SGHAT, CDR2 FQNNGV. The junction had 12 bases not matched to a gene; V was cut back by 5 bases and J by 3 bases. This chain's CDR3 is CASSLGIAGHFYEQYF. As DNA, the CDR3 is TGTGCCAGCAGCCTCGGAATAGCGGGACACTTCTACGAGCAGTACTTC.